This T cell receptor beta chain was captured in a study of cytomegalovirus exposure and HLA in healthy donors. Study context: Earlier findings included 117 million unique TCR beta sequences obtained from about 170 million T cells. Among approximately 400 genotyped donors, more than 65% fell in the Caucasian-associated ancestry cluster.

CDR1 and CDR2 (germline): LNHDA, SQIVND (reference sequence). Deletions cut 6 bases from V and 4 bases from J, with 18 bases between. The CDR3 contains 15 residues. PCR was performed using 60 Vbeta and 13 Jbeta primers. The data were produced by immunoSEQ multiplex PCR, yet TCRdb's version contains in-frame clones alone and is incomplete. The repertoire holds more than 95,000 clones, with 80% as singletons. Healthy bone marrow donors formed the donor group. With respect to this clone: What it binds is unknown.

Findings and caveats of the study: It was approximately 170 TCR beta chains that were listed as cytomegalovirus-associated.

The TCR sequence derives from a man between 25 and 39 years old in good health and CMV-seropositive. The J gene is TRBJ1-1, the V gene TRBV19; no clear D. The sequenced material came from PBMCs. The CDR3 DNA reads as TGTGCCAGTAGCCTATACGGCGGGTCGGGCACTGAAGCTTTCTTT. Its translation: CASSLYGGSGTEAFF.